This TCR beta chain comes out of a study of cytomegalovirus exposure and HLA in healthy donors. With respect to this clone: What it binds is not known.

A multiplex PCR was run with 60 Vbeta primers and 13 Jbeta primers. Some clones are missing from TCRdb's copy, which holds only in-frame ones; the method was immunoSEQ multiplex PCR. The table records about 140,000 clones, around 80% of them present only once. Findings and limits, study-wide: Three chains tied to CMV proved CMV antigen-specific in vitro.

Trimming cost V 3 bases and J 2 bases, with 8 bases left between them. Germline lookup yields CDR1 LNHDA and CDR2 SQIVND (reference sequence). This CDR3 contains 14 residues. The TCR was taken from a female donor in good health and CMV-seronegative. The chain uses TRBV19 and TRBJ2-1; D ambiguous. The sequencing sample was made of PBMCs. The CDR3 spells CASSMSLAYNEQFF. CDR3 coding DNA: TGTGCCAGTAGTATGAGCTTGGCCTACAATGAGCAGTTCTTC.